Presented here are 20 T cell receptor beta chains from one specimen sequenced in a study of blood T cell repertoires in COVID-19. Generated by immunoSEQ multiplex PCR, the TCRdb table keeps only in-frame clones and is missing some. The repertoire includes about 190,000 clones, around 86% of them detected once, and roughly 6.7% sits in the top ten. Sequencing was done on a sample of peripheral blood. The receptors were sampled from a man aged 35-49 years with acute or convalescent COVID-19.

The chain carries TRBV21-1 and TRBJ1-5; TRBD1, the D gene given by the table, was not confirmed from the DNA. TRBV21-1 is a listed pseudogene. This CDR3 comprises 14 residues. CDR3 loop: CASPHGQGDQPQHF. CDR3 nucleotide sequence: TGTGCCAGCCCTCACGGGCAGGGGGATCAGCCCCAGCATTTT.

The chain combines TRBV5-1 with TRBJ2-3; D is uncertain. The V end was cut by 0 bases, the J end by 5 bases, with 10 bases between. Germline CDR1 SGHRS, CDR2 YFSETQ. The CDR3 contains 14 residues. CDR3 residues: CASSLEWSGDTQYF. In nucleotides, the CDR3 is TGCGCCAGCAGCTTGGAATGGTCCGGAGATACGCAGTATTTT.

The chain employs TRBV11-2 and TRBJ2-3; 14 positions agree with TRBD2. With 0 bases clipped from V and 7 bases from J, the junction kept 12 bases outside the gene matches. The germline gives CDR1 SGHAT, CDR2 FQNNGV. The CDR3 spans 19 residues. CDR3 in amino acids: CASSLDRLGTSGGRHTQYF. CDR3 nucleotides: TGTGCCAGCAGCTTAGATCGCCTGGGGACTAGCGGGGGAAGGCATACGCAGTATTTT. Full variable domain (remainder filled in from reference TRBV11-2 and TRBJ2-3): EAGVAQSPRYKIIEKRQSVAFWCNPISGHATLYWYQQILGQGPKLLIQFQNNGVVDDSQLPKDRFSAERLKGVDSTLKIQPAKLEDSAVYLCASSLDRLGTSGGRHTQYFGPGTRLTVL.

The chain links TRBV30 to TRBJ1-1, with 7 bases fitting TRBD1. The CDR3 sequence is 14 residues long. Losses at the gene ends were 5 bases for V and 0 bases for J; bases not matched to a gene: 6. Germline V gene sequence: CDR1 GTSNPN, CDR2 SVGIG (reference sequence). The CDR3 loop reads CAWRNGTVNTEAFF. The CDR3 nucleotides are TGTGCCTGGCGTAACGGGACAGTGAACACTGAAGCTTTCTTT.

The chain joins TRBV2 to TRBJ2-2; 9 bases align to TRBD2. Germline V lookup: CDR1 SNHLY, CDR2 FYNNEI. The V and J ends lost 5 bases and 5 bases, in that order; junction bases with no gene match: 15. The CDR3 is made up of 18 amino acids. The CDR3 protein is CASSLLTSGSVGTGELFF. DNA of the CDR3: TGTGCCAGCAGTCTTTTGACTAGCGGATCCGTGGGTACCGGGGAGCTGTTTTTT. The full variable domain, rest sourced from reference TRBV2 and TRBJ2-2, is EPEVTQTPSHQVTQMGQEVILRCVPISNHLYFYWYRQILGQKVEFLVSFYNNEISEKSEIFDDQFSVERPDGSNFTLKIRSTKLEDSAMYFCASSLLTSGSVGTGELFFGEGSRLTVL.

V is TRBV5-1 and J is TRBJ1-1, with D possibly matching TRBD1 (5 bases). The CDR3 spans 14 residues. The germline V gene has CDR1 SGHRS and CDR2 YFSETQ. With 0 bases removed from V and 6 bases from J, the gap between germline ends came to 12 bases. CDR3 coding DNA: TGCGCCAGCAGCTTGGCGGCGGGGGTACCTGAAGCTTTCTTT. Translation gives CASSLAAGVPEAFF. Drawing the rest from reference TRBV5-1 and TRBJ1-1, the complete variable domain is KAGVTQTPRYLIKTRGQQVTLSCSPISGHRSVSWYQQTPGQGLQFLFEYFSETQRNKGNFPGRFSGRQFSNSRSEMNVSTLELGDSALYLCASSLAAGVPEAFFGQGTRLTVV.

This rearrangement joins TRBV18 to TRBJ2-3; 10 nucleotides agree with TRBD2. The V segment lost 5 bases and the J segment 7 bases; nucleotides outside the gene matches: 9. This CDR3 region has 15 residues. The germline CDR1 and CDR2 sequences are KGHSH and LQKENI. CDR3 protein: CASSVSGGSSYTQYF. The CDR3 nucleotides read TGTGCCAGCTCAGTTAGCGGGGGGTCCTCGTATACGCAGTATTTT. Together with reference TRBV18 and TRBJ2-3, the CDR3 gives the full variable domain: NAGVMQNPRHLVRRRGQEARLRCSPMKGHSHVYWYRQLPEEGLKFMVYLQKENIIDESGMPKERFSAEFPKEGPSILRIQQVVRGDSAAYFCASSVSGGSSYTQYFGPGTRLTVL.

The gene calls are TRBV7-9 and TRBJ2-7, with D uncertain. CDR1 and CDR2 (germline): SEHNR, FQNEAQ (reference sequence). Trimming removed 4 bases at V and 3 bases at J, with 7 bases between. CDR3 length: 12 amino acids. CDR3 in amino acids: CASSSSLYEQYF. CDR3 nucleotides: TGTGCCAGCAGCTCCAGTCTCTACGAGCAGTACTTC.

The chain combines TRBV7-2 with TRBJ2-7; the D gene is possibly TRBD1 (5 bases). V lost 4 bases and J 0 bases, leaving 16 bases between the germline ends. CDR1 is SGHTA and CDR2 is FQGNSA in the germline V gene. The CDR3 runs 16 residues. The CDR3 DNA sequence: TGTGCCAGCAGCTATCATGGGGCCTCGAGCTCCTACGAGCAGTACTTC. This codes for CASSYHGASSSYEQYF. The whole variable domain, remainder taken from reference TRBV7-2 and TRBJ2-7, is GAGVSQSPSNKVTEKGKDVELRCDPISGHTALYWYRQSLGQGLEFLIYFQGNSAPDKSGLPSDRFSAERTGGSVSTLTIQRTQQEDSAVYLCASSYHGASSSYEQYFGPGTRLTVT.

The gene calls are TRBV9 and TRBJ2-4; 8 bases line up with TRBD1. Unmatched junction bases numbered 15, after V lost 1 base and J lost 0 bases. Germline CDR1 and CDR2: SGDLS and YYNGEE. The CDR3 runs 20 residues. The CDR3 DNA reads TGTGCCAGCAGCGTATATTCGACAGGGGCGCTCTCCGTAGCCAAAAACATTCAGTACTTC. Its protein is CASSVYSTGALSVAKNIQYF.

In this sample, this clone turned up once. The chain has TRBV15 and TRBJ2-1, with D unclear. The CDR3 contains 15 residues. Looked up from germline, CDR1 is LNHNV and CDR2 is YYDKDF (reference sequence). Trimming cost V 5 bases and J 2 bases, with 13 bases left between them. Written as DNA, the CDR3 is TGTGCCACCAGCCCCGCAGCGAATACCTACAATGAGCAGTTCTTC. It encodes CATSPAANTYNEQFF.

CDR3 amino acids: CASSQGTSGGLDTQYF. The CDR3 nucleotides are TGCGCCAGCAGCCAAGGGACTAGCGGGGGGTTAGATACGCAGTATTTT. The chain employs TRBV5-1 and TRBJ2-3; TRBD2 agrees at 15 bases. The trim removed 4 bases at V and 5 bases at J, leaving 5 bases unmatched. The germline V gene has CDR1 SGHRS and CDR2 YFSETQ. The CDR3 has 16 residues.

The V call is TRBV5-5, the J call TRBJ2-5; D gene uncertain. Trimming cost V 0 bases and J 6 bases, with 12 bases left between them. CDR3 length equals 14 residues. CDR1 and CDR2 from the germline V gene are SGHKS and YYEKEE (reference sequence). The CDR3, as DNA: TGTGCCAGCAGCTTGGCCGGCAGGCAGCAGACCCAGTACTTC. Translating it yields CASSLAGRQQTQYF.

The chain couples TRBV7-9 to TRBJ1-1; 7 bases match TRBD1. V trimming: 5 bases; J trimming: 5 bases; junction bases outside the gene matches: 5. The CDR3 consists of 13 residues. The germline V gene has CDR1 SEHNR and CDR2 FQNEAQ (reference sequence). CDR3 in amino acids: CASSLGQLTEAFF. CDR3 coding DNA: TGTGCCAGCAGCCTGGGACAGCTGACTGAAGCTTTCTTT. Full variable domain (rest looked up from reference TRBV7-9 and TRBJ1-1): DTGVSQNPRHKITKRGQNVTFRCDPISEHNRLYWYRQTLGQGPEFLTYFQNEAQLEKSRLLSDRFSAERPKGSFSTLEIQRTEQGDSAMYLCASSLGQLTEAFFGQGTRLTVV.

The chain uses TRBV5-6 and TRBJ1-4; the D is unclear. The CDR3 totals 16 residues. V lost 3 bases and J 6 bases, leaving 18 bases between the germline ends. Germline V gene sequence: CDR1 SGHDT, CDR2 YYEEEE. CDR3 loop: CASSSPRSARDEKLFF. The CDR3 nucleotides read TGTGCCAGCAGCTCGCCGCGAAGCGCCCGGGATGAAAAACTGTTTTTT.

The chain's CDR3 is CASVTDMGNGYTF. For the CDR3, the DNA is TGTGCCAGCGTAACGGACATGGGCAATGGCTACACCTTC. V and J are TRBV18 and TRBJ1-2, with D possibly matching TRBD1 (5 bases). CDR1 is KGHSH, CDR2 LQKENI, per germline. V lost 8 bases and J lost 6, with 16 bases in between. The CDR3 covers 13 residues.

The V call is TRBV6-1, the J call TRBJ1-1, with 7 positions matching TRBD1. The V segment lost 1 base and the J segment 4 bases; nucleotides outside the gene matches: 0. CDR1 and CDR2 (germline): MNHNS, SASEGT. The CDR3 runs to 13 residues. CDR3: CASSEDRGTEAFF. CDR3 in DNA: TGTGCCAGCAGTGAAGACAGGGGCACTGAAGCTTTCTTT.

This chain joins TRBV9 and TRBJ2-3; maybe TRBD1 (6 bases). The V and J ends lost 3 bases and 4 bases respectively, with 9 bases between them. Germline assignment: CDR1 SGDLS and CDR2 YYNGEE. CDR3 length: 13 amino acids. CDR3 nucleotide sequence: TGTGCCAGCAGCGCCAGGGGTCCAGATACGCAGTATTTT. It is translated as CASSARGPDTQYF.

This clone came up a few times. Other DNA variants within this sample encode the same CDR3. This chain joins TRBV5-4 and TRBJ2-7; 8 bases line up with TRBD1. The CDR3 is made up of 13 amino acids. V shed 4 bases and J 6 bases; nucleotides not matched to a gene: 6. Looked up from germline, CDR1 is SGHNT and CDR2 is YYREEE (reference sequence). CDR3 nucleotide sequence: TGTGCCAGCAGCGGTACGACAGGGGCCGAGCAGTACTTC. It specifies CASSGTTGAEQYF.

The genes are TRBV27 and TRBJ2-7; TRBD1 matches 11 bases. Germline V gives CDR1 MNHEY, CDR2 SMNVEV (reference sequence). Trimming at V came to 4 bases and at J to 3 bases, leaving 5 bases not matched to a gene. This CDR3 contains 15 residues. CDR3 sequence (DNA): TGTGCCAGCAGTTCGGGGGGGACAGGGGGCTACGAGCAGTACTTC. Translation gives CASSSGGTGGYEQYF.